Presented here are 7 T cell receptor beta chains from one specimen sequenced in a study of Graves' ophthalmopathy and Graves' hyperthyroidism. Scientists amplified the TCR beta CDR3 regions from RNA transcripts. The workflow started with a first-round RT-PCR run with HTBI primers and then moved on to a second-round multiplex PCR. MiXCR, run by TCRdb on the multiplex PCR reads, gives a single entry per CDR3 protein. Of around 470,000 distinct CDR3 sequences in the sample, roughly an eighth are singletons; the top ten hold 9.8%. Sequenced sample: blood. The receptors originated from a woman in her 30s with Graves' ophthalmopathy.

As to this clonotype: A much larger clone sits a single nucleotide away, making a read error possible. The gene calls are TRBV11-2 and TRBJ2-2; D might be TRBD1 or TRBD2, each matching 6 bases. Per the germline V gene, CDR1 is SGHAT and CDR2 is FQNNGV. There are 16 residues in the CDR3. CDR3 sequence reads: CASSPLRGEQTGEPFF. CDR3 coding DNA: TGTGCCAGCAGCCCCCTTAGGGGGGAGCAAACCGGGGAGCCGTTTTTT.

This clonotype was counted many times. This rearrangement joins TRBV5-1 to TRBJ1-1, with D hard to call. The CDR3 consists of 15 residues. V was clipped by 0 bases and J by 0 bases, with 9 bases between them. The germline V gene encodes CDR1 SGHRS and CDR2 YFSETQ. CDR3 loop: CASSLELLLNTEAFF. In DNA form, the CDR3 reads TGCGCCAGCAGCTTGGAGCTGTTATTGAACACTGAAGCTTTCTTT.

The sample holds many counts of this clonotype. This chain joins TRBV10-1 and TRBJ2-7; tentatively, D is TRBD1 (6 bases). The V gene lost 4 bases and the J gene lost 3 bases, with 19 bases spanning the gap. This CDR3 is 16 amino acids long. Per germline, CDR1 WNHNN and CDR2 SYGVQD (reference sequence). Here the CDR3 reads CASSGPIRGPRYEQYF. CDR3 DNA: TGCGCCAGCAGTGGCCCTATCAGGGGACCCCGCTACGAGCAGTACTTC.

This clonotype was seen just once. The CDR3 sequence: CASSTGVQPQHF. The CDR3 nucleotides read TGTGCCAGCAGTACGGGGGTTCAGCCCCAGCATTTT. The chain couples TRBV6-2 or TRBV6-3 to TRBJ1-5; tentative D call: TRBD1 (5 bases). Germline V gene sequence: CDR1 MNHEY, CDR2 SVGEGT. This CDR3 spans 12 amino acids. The V end was cut by 5 bases, the J end by 6 bases, with 8 bases between.

There are many counts of this clonotype. The chain employs TRBV4-2 and TRBJ1-5; D possibly corresponds to TRBD1 (5 bases). The CDR3 covers 15 residues. CDR1 and CDR2 from the germline V gene are LGHNA and YNFKEQ. V was pared by 0 bases and J by 5 bases, with 11 bases between. The CDR3 spells CASSQEGAQDQPQHF. The CDR3 coding sequence is TGTGCCAGCAGCCAAGAAGGGGCGCAGGATCAGCCCCAGCATTTT.

This clonotype was found a few times. This rearrangement joins TRBV5-1 to TRBJ2-5; D unclear. The CDR3 length is 15 residues. Germline loops: CDR1 SGHRS, CDR2 YFSETQ. V lost 3 bases and J lost 0, with 12 bases in between. In DNA, the CDR3 is TGCGCCAGCAGCTCTGGCGGTCAGTACCAAGAGACCCAGTACTTC. Translation: CASSSGGQYQETQYF.

This clonotype has ten or more counts. The rearrangement joins TRBV4-1 to TRBJ2-7, with 9 bases identical to TRBD1. Germline V gene lookup returns CDR1 MGHRA and CDR2 YSYEKL. CDR3 length: 15 residues. The V and J ends lost 3 bases and 1 base, in that order; junction bases with no gene match: 4. CDR3 residues: CASSHRTGDSYEQYF. The CDR3 region has the DNA TGCGCCAGCAGCCATCGGACAGGGGATTCCTACGAGCAGTACTTC.